This TCR beta chain originates from a study of T cell repertoires in cytomegalovirus infection. As for the study in general: TCR beta signatures that were public indicated CMV infection and matching HLA type.

With regard to this clonotype: The antigen remains undetermined.

Overall study results and limits: Dominating the ex vivo response were TCR beta clonotypes that were CMV-specific and HLA-C-restricted. Carriers of CMV and the relevant HLA type were discriminated by public TCR beta frequency.

V was clipped by 2 bases and J by 0 bases, with 7 bases between them. The germline gives CDR1 SGHTA, CDR2 FQGTGA. This CDR3 comprises 15 residues. TCRdb independently ran MiXCR on the reads; one entry per CDR3 protein. The sample has under 850,000 distinct CDR3 sequences, about 40% seen once. The sequencing input was PBMCs. V and J are TRBV7-3 and TRBJ2-2; no definite D call. The receptor's source is a human donor in good health (CMV status not recorded). Some clones in this sample may be carry-over from other donors' samples. CDR3 DNA sequence: TGTGCCAGCAGCTTAGGTATATCGAACACCGGGGAGCTGTTTTTT. The encoded protein is CASSLGISNTGELFF.